Listed below are T cell receptor beta chains from one sample, sequenced in a study of T cells in Graves' hyperthyroidism and ophthalmopathy. Via MiXCR, TCRdb re-called the multiplex PCR reads, giving one row per CDR3 protein. This table holds around 380,000 distinct CDR3 sequences, roughly 13% found once. The sample comprised blood. Receptors were obtained from a young man with Graves' hyperthyroidism that later progressed to Graves' ophthalmopathy. CDR3s leave out the opening cysteine and the closing phenylalanine or tryptophan.

V	J	CDR3
TRBV30	TRBJ1-2	AWSDGTGRVYGYT
TRBV18	TRBJ1-2	ASSPPVGTGGGGGYT
TRBV11-3	TRBJ2-7	ASSPRQGSEQY
TRBV6-1	TRBJ2-7	ASRPSGPIYEQY
TRBV12-3/TRBV12-4	TRBJ2-5	ASSLIAEETQY
TRBV2	TRBJ1-2	ASTNSNNYGYT
TRBV6-1	TRBJ2-2	ASIHRRGANTRELF
TRBV9	TRBJ2-3	ASSVWGTGLATDTQY
TRBV7-9	TRBJ2-7	ASSENRGEQY
TRBV20-1	TRBJ2-3	SARRAGTSTDTQY
TRBV11-2	TRBJ2-3	ASSFIAGAPDTQY
TRBV11-2	TRBJ2-7	ASSLESGASYEQY